The clone carrying this TCR beta chain has just a few counts. Its antigen is not known. Patients chosen for sequencing had CD8+CD57+ cells that had expanded, as shown by flow cytometry. CDR3 size: 16 residues. Germline CDR1 reads KGHDR; CDR2 reads SFDVKD. V lost 1 base to trimming and J lost 0 bases, with 10 bases between them. The data belong to a study of CD8+CD57+ T cells in acquired aplastic anemia. At the level of the study: Sorted CD4+ and CD8+ cells gave a mean 3.2 ug DNA, range roughly 0.2 to 27.4 ug. Broader study findings: Around 27 was the count of CD8+ CDR3 sequences that patients shared with controls.

Genomic DNA templated the TCR beta VDJ and CDR3 profiling. TCRdb itself ran the reads through MiXCR, one entry per CDR3 protein. The sample contains a few hundred thousand distinct CDR3 sequences, 56% of which appear only once. The origin of this receptor is a human donor with aplastic anemia. This chain uses TRBV24-1 with TRBJ2-3; D gene uncertain. Sequences were obtained from sorted CD4+, CD8+, or CD8+CD57+ T cells (not recorded which) from PBMCs. The CDR3, as DNA: TGTGCCACCAGTGATTTTCAAGGAACTAGCACAGATACGCAGTATTTT. Its protein product is CATSDFQGTSTDTQYF.